These 7 T cell receptor beta chains were all obtained from the same sample, sequenced in a study of cytomegalovirus exposure and HLA in healthy donors. PCR amplification relied on 60 Vbeta primers (plus 13 Jbeta primers). Profiling relied on immunoSEQ multiplex PCR, and the TCRdb table lists in-frame clones only, not all of them. This table holds 150,000 to 160,000 clones, 60% to 85% found once. The sequenced sample was PBMCs. The receptors stem from a woman in her thirties or forties in good health and CMV-seronegative.

This clone is a singleton in its sample. J is TRBJ1-4 and V is TRBV7-8, with TRBD1 as a possible D gene (5 bases). CDR3 size: 12 residues. Germline-derived CDR1 and CDR2 are SGHVS and FQNEAQ. The germline V and J ends were trimmed by 5 bases and 8 bases, with 9 bases remaining between them. CDR3 loop: CASSPGREKLFF. The CDR3 DNA sequence: TGTGCCAGCAGCCCAGGGCGGGAAAAACTGTTTTTT.

The V and J genes are TRBV5-1 and TRBJ2-2; the D gene is possibly TRBD2 (5 bases). This CDR3 is built from 16 residues. Trimming took 6 bases from V and 1 from J, leaving 16 bases between them. Germline V CDR1 and CDR2: SGHRS, YFSETQ. The CDR3 DNA follows: TGCGCCAGCACCCGGGAAGGCCTACAGAACACCGGGGAGCTGTTTTTT. Translated: CASTREGLQNTGELFF.

This chain connects TRBV5-1 to TRBJ1-1; D perhaps matches TRBD1 (5 bases). The CDR3 length is 14 residues. The V end was cut by 4 bases, the J end by 11 bases, with 21 bases between. Germline V gives CDR1 SGHRS, CDR2 YFSETQ. DNA of the CDR3: TGCGCCAGCAGCCTCAATCCGACAGATCCCGGGGCTTTCTTT. Its protein product is CASSLNPTDPGAFF.

This chain links TRBV4-2 with TRBJ2-3; D call uncertain. CDR3 length: 13 residues. Trimming took 1 base from V and 5 from J, leaving 7 bases between them. Germline values: CDR1 LGHNA, CDR2 YNFKEQ. Here the CDR3 DNA reads TGTGCCAGCAGCCAAGCCCTTAGAGATACGCAGTATTTT. It is translated as CASSQALRDTQYF.

This chain joins TRBV19 and TRBJ1-2; 10 bases are a match to TRBD1. The CDR3 has 14 residues. The germline CDR1 and CDR2 sequences are LNHDA and SQIVND (reference sequence). V was clipped by 3 bases and J by 8 bases; unmatched bases: 6. CDR3 nucleotide sequence: TGTGCCAGTAGTATCCGACAGGGGGCTAGAGGCTACACCTTC. Its protein product is CASSIRQGARGYTF.

The V call is TRBV28, the J call TRBJ1-5; 7 positions agree with TRBD1. Germline CDR1 and CDR2: MDHEN and SYDVKM. Trimming at V came to 2 bases and at J to 6 bases, leaving 4 bases not matched to a gene. The CDR3 covers 14 residues. Written as DNA, the CDR3 is TGTGCCAGCAGTTTAGACAGGGCGGGTCAGCCCCAGCATTTT. Its translation is CASSLDRAGQPQHF.

The chain uses TRBV30 and TRBJ1-4; D perhaps matches TRBD1 (5 bases). This CDR3 has 14 amino acids. Germline V gives CDR1 GTSNPN, CDR2 SVGIG (reference sequence). The germline V and J ends were trimmed by 5 bases and 3 bases, with 13 bases remaining between them. CDR3 in DNA: TGTGCCTGGGGACGGGGGATGGCTAATGAAAAACTGTTTTTT. Translated: CAWGRGMANEKLFF.